Listed here are 15 T cell receptor beta chains from one sample, sequenced in a study of blood T cell repertoires in COVID-19. Data came from immunoSEQ multiplex PCR; TCRdb stores just in-frame clones and leaves some out. Of approximately 310,000 clones in the sample, 80% to 90% were seen once. Specimen: peripheral blood. The receptors originated from a woman aged 45-65 years who had recovered from COVID-19.

This sequence joins TRBV29-1 and TRBJ1-2, with a possible D match to TRBD1 (6 bases). CDR1 and CDR2 from the germline V gene are SQVTM and ANQGSEA. The CDR3 has 12 amino acids. V shed 6 bases and J shed 1 base, with 9 bases lying between them. The chain's CDR3 is CSVGDNNYGYTF. The CDR3 DNA sequence: TGCAGCGTAGGGGACAATAACTATGGCTACACCTTC.

The V and J genes are TRBV28 and TRBJ2-7, with 9 bases identical to TRBD1. Trimming removed 6 bases from V and 6 bases from J; junction bases left unmatched: 12. The CDR3 extends over 15 amino acids. CDR1 is MDHEN, CDR2 SYDVKM, per germline. CDR3 sequence reads: CASRTVTGGRGEQYF. In DNA form, the CDR3 reads TGTGCCAGCAGGACAGTCACAGGGGGCAGGGGCGAGCAGTACTTC.

Only a few counts were recorded for this clone. V and J are TRBV6-5 and TRBJ1-6; TRBD1 aligns across 9 bases. Germline V gene lookup returns CDR1 MNHEY and CDR2 SVGAGI. V lost 6 bases to trimming and J lost 8 bases; unmatched junction nucleotides: 8. The CDR3 loop spans 15 amino acids. CDR3 loop: CASRNRGPKDSPLHF. In DNA, the CDR3 is TGTGCCAGCAGGAACAGGGGGCCGAAGGATTCACCCCTCCACTTT.

This rearrangement joins TRBV27 to TRBJ2-7; a weak D match, TRBD2 (5 bases). The V gene's germline CDR1 is MNHEY and CDR2 SMNVEV (reference sequence). There are 11 residues in the CDR3. Trimming shortened V by 11 bases and J by 6 bases, and 14 bases separated the two germline ends. The CDR3 reads CASSRDGEQYF. CDR3 coding DNA: TGTGCCTCCAGTCGGGATGGCGAGCAGTACTTC.

This chain links TRBV5-1 with TRBJ2-7, with 8 nucleotides matching TRBD1. CDR3 size: 14 residues. V shed 4 bases and J 1 base; nucleotides not matched to a gene: 4. Per the germline V gene, CDR1 is SGHRS and CDR2 is YFSETQ. CDR3 loop: CASSQQGGSYEQYF. The CDR3 nucleotides are TGCGCCAGCAGCCAACAGGGGGGATCCTACGAGCAGTACTTC.

This clone has just a few counts. V usage is TRBV6-1 and J usage is TRBJ1-2; no reliable D call. V lost 0 bases and J 5 bases, leaving 13 bases between the germline ends. Germline lookup yields CDR1 MNHNS and CDR2 SASEGT. This CDR3 is 15 amino acids long. Written as DNA, the CDR3 is TGTGCCAGCAGTGAAGCGCTTGGAGGAATGTATGGCTACACCTTC. The encoded protein is CASSEALGGMYGYTF.

The CDR3 DNA reads TGTGCCAGCAGCCGTGCCGCGGGGGCTAATTACTATGGCTACACCTTC. Translating gives CASSRAAGANYYGYTF. This chain connects TRBV27 to TRBJ1-2, with D possibly matching TRBD1 (6 bases). V lost 6 bases to trimming and J lost 3 bases, with 20 bases between them. This CDR3 is built from 16 residues. CDR1 and CDR2 from the germline V gene are MNHEY and SMNVEV (reference sequence).

In nucleotides, the CDR3 is TGTGCCAGCAGCTACGGGGGGCTTAGTAATTCACCCCTCCACTTT. It specifies CASSYGGLSNSPLHF. The chain is built from TRBV9 and TRBJ1-6; a possible D gene is TRBD1 (6 bases). There are 15 residues in the CDR3. The germline CDR1 and CDR2 sequences are SGDLS and YYNGEE. Trimming removed 4 bases at V and 6 bases at J, with 14 bases between. Based on the CDR3 plus reference TRBV9 and TRBJ1-6, the full variable domain is DSGVTQTPKHLITATGQRVTLRCSPRSGDLSVYWYQQSLDQGLQFLIQYYNGEERAKGNILERFSAQQFPDLHSELNLSSLELGDSALYFCASSYGGLSNSPLHFGNGTRLTVT.

The rearrangement links TRBV15 to TRBJ2-3; possibly TRBD2 for D (5 bases). The CDR3 length is 17 residues. The ends were cut back, 0 bases at V and 7 bases at J, with 20 bases in the middle. Germline assignment: CDR1 LNHNV and CDR2 YYDKDF (reference sequence). The CDR3 loop reads CATSRDRSSSGSNTQYF. The CDR3 DNA follows: TGTGCCACCAGCAGAGATCGGTCCAGCTCGGGGTCAAATACGCAGTATTTT.

The chain joins TRBV6-1 to TRBJ2-7, with D possibly TRBD2 on 6 matching bases. The length of the CDR3 is 17 residues. With 4 bases removed from V and 2 bases from J, the gap between germline ends came to 21 bases. Germline CDR1 reads MNHNS; CDR2 reads SASEGT. In DNA, the CDR3 is TGTGCCAGCAGTGTAGCAGAGGGACTCCTAAACCCCTACGAGCAGTACTTC. This codes for CASSVAEGLLNPYEQYF.

The gene calls are TRBV5-6 and TRBJ1-2, with D possibly TRBD1 on 5 matching bases. V dropped 2 bases and J dropped 7 bases, with 12 bases sitting between them. The CDR3 runs 13 residues. Germline V gene sequence: CDR1 SGHDT, CDR2 YYEEEE. The CDR3 DNA sequence: TGTGCCAGCAGCTTTGGGGGGAAGGGTGGCTACACCTTC. Translation gives CASSFGGKGGYTF.

This rearrangement joins TRBV3-1 (or the pseudogene TRBV3-2) to TRBJ1-2, with 7 positions matching TRBD1. CDR3 size: 14 residues. V shed 5 bases, J shed 3 bases, and the junction held 6 bases outside the gene matches. In germline, CDR1 is LGHDT, CDR2 YNNKEL (reference sequence). The DNA for the CDR3 is TGTGCCAGCAGCAAGCCTACAGGGGACTATGGCTACACCTTC. Its translation: CASSKPTGDYGYTF.

The sample holds a few counts of this clone. This chain connects TRBV11-2 to TRBJ2-7; a possible D gene is TRBD1 (5 bases). The CDR3 covers 14 residues. V was shortened by 5 bases and J by 4 bases, with 15 bases between the two germline ends. Per the germline V gene, CDR1 is SGHAT and CDR2 is FQNNGV. Written as DNA, the CDR3 is TGTGCCAGCAGCATACAGTCAGGGTTGTACGAGCAGTACTTC. This gives the protein CASSIQSGLYEQYF.

The rearrangement joins TRBV3-1 (or the pseudogene TRBV3-2) to TRBJ1-2, with 8 bases aligning to TRBD1. The CDR3 length is 18 residues. V gave up 1 base and J gave up 4 bases; unmatched junction bases: 14. CDR1 and CDR2 (germline): LGHDT, YNNKEL (reference sequence). The CDR3 sequence is CASSQAPIWTGSVYGYTF. CDR3 in DNA: TGTGCCAGCAGCCAAGCTCCGATTTGGACAGGGTCGGTCTATGGCTACACCTTC.

This clone was found a few times. The V gene is TRBV7-9, the J gene TRBJ2-2; 7 bases align to TRBD2. This CDR3 is built from 16 residues. The germline V gene encodes CDR1 SEHNR and CDR2 FQNEAQ (reference sequence). V was pared by 1 base and J by 4 bases, with 6 bases of the junction left unmatched. The DNA for the CDR3 is TGTGCCAGCAGCTTAGGGCCCGGGAGGAGCACCGGGGAGCTGTTTTTT. It codes for CASSLGPGRSTGELFF.